This T cell receptor beta chain was captured by sequencing in a study of patients and donors after allogeneic stem cell transplantation. TCRdb fed the RT-PCR reads into MiXCR, producing one record per CDR3 protein. The table has approximately 98,000 distinct CDR3 sequences, 35% to 45% seen once. The CDR3 has 13 residues. Trimming removed 2 bases from V and 0 bases from J, with 1 base in between. Germline values: CDR1 MNHEY, CDR2 SVGAGI. This clonotype was observed a few times. This TCR came from a human donor who was either an allogeneic HSCT recipient or a stem cell or donor lymphocyte infusion donor (not recorded which). It is not recorded whose cells these are; they may come from a transplant donor. The sample was blood, either unsorted or a sorted T cell fraction (not recorded which). The V gene is TRBV6-5, the J gene TRBJ1-4; unclear D gene. This CDR3 reads CASSYTTNEKLFF. The CDR3 DNA sequence: TGTGCCAGCAGTTACACAACTAATGAAAAACTGTTTTTT.